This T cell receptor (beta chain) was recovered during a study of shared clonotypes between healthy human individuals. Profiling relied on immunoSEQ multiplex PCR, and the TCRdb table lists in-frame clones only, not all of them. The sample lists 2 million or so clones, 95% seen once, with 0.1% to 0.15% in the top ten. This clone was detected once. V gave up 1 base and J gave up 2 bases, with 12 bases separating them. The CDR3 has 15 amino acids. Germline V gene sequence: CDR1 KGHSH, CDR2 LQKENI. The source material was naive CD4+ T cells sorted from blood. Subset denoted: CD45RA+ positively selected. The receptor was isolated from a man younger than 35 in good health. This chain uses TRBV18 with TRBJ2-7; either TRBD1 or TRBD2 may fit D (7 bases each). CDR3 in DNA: TGTGCCAGCTCACCACGGGAGGGGGCAACCTACGAGCAGTACTTC. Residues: CASSPREGATYEQYF.